The 21 T cell receptor beta chains in this list originate from one sample, sequenced in a study of response to subunit inactivated influenza vaccine. TCRdb ran MiXCR on the RT-PCR reads and lists one entry per CDR3 protein. In the table there are roughly 650,000 distinct CDR3 sequences, about a sixth of which are singletons. The material was PBMCs from blood, obtained 11 to 12 days after vaccination. These receptors were obtained from a man in his fifties who received an inactivated influenza vaccine.

Many counts were recorded for this clonotype. This chain links TRBV28 with TRBJ2-4; 9 bases match TRBD2. The CDR3 consists of 14 residues. The trim removed 5 bases at V and 4 bases at J, leaving 3 bases unmatched. In germline, CDR1 is MDHEN, CDR2 SYDVKM. CDR3 sequence (DNA): TGTGCCAGCAGTAGGAGCGGGGGGAAAAACATTCAGTACTTC. It translates to CASSRSGGKNIQYF. Filled out from reference TRBV28 and TRBJ2-4, the complete variable domain reads DVKVTQSSRYLVKRTGEKVFLECVQDMDHENMFWYRQDPGLGLRLIYFSYDVKMKEKGDIPEGYSVSREKKERFSLILESASTNQTSMYLCASSRSGGKNIQYFGAGTRLSVL.

This clonotype was detected a few times. J is TRBJ2-2 and V is TRBV15, with TRBD2 matching 9 bases. Germline V gene data show CDR1 as LNHNV and CDR2 as YYDKDF (reference sequence). CDR3 length: 15 residues. With V trimmed by 0 bases and J by 5 bases, 1 base remained unmatched. DNA of the CDR3: TGTGCCACCAGCAGAGAAGCGGGAGGAACCGGGGAGCTGTTTTTT. Amino acid sequence: CATSREAGGTGELFF.

This clonotype came up many times. The V and J genes are TRBV5-1 and TRBJ2-6; possibly TRBD1 for D (6 bases). Trimming removed 4 bases from V and 1 base from J, with 9 bases in between. CDR1 and CDR2 (germline): SGHRS, YFSETQ. CDR3 length: 15 residues. CDR3 coding DNA: TGCGCCAGCAGCGTACAGGGTTCTGGGGCCAACGTCCTGACTTTC. Amino acids: CASSVQGSGANVLTF.

This clonotype was seen a handful of times. The chain links TRBV18 to TRBJ2-7; D uncertain. Trimming took off 5 bases at V and 4 bases at J, with 12 bases between the two ends. CDR3 size: 13 residues. Germline V gene sequence: CDR1 KGHSH, CDR2 LQKENI. The CDR3 coding sequence is TGTGCCAGCTCAGTGGCGGAAACTTACGAGCAGTACTTC. This gives the protein CASSVAETYEQYF. Full variable domain (rest looked up from reference TRBV18 and TRBJ2-7): NAGVMQNPRHLVRRRGQEARLRCSPMKGHSHVYWYRQLPEEGLKFMVYLQKENIIDESGMPKERFSAEFPKEGPSILRIQQVVRGDSAAYFCASSVAETYEQYFGPGTRLTVT.

This clonotype was seen more than once but under ten times. The chain employs TRBV20-1 and TRBJ1-1; TRBD1 matches at 11 bases. Germline lookup yields CDR1 DFQATT and CDR2 SNEGSKA (reference sequence). V shed 1 base and J 3 bases; nucleotides not matched to a gene: 4. The length of the CDR3 is 15 residues. In nucleotides, the CDR3 is TGCAGTGCTAGAGCCCGGGACAGGGGGTACACTGAAGCTTTCTTT. Residues: CSARARDRGYTEAFF.

The chain has TRBV6-5 and TRBJ1-2; no reliable D call. V was shortened by 0 bases and J by 4 bases, with 12 bases between the two germline ends. Germline V gene sequence: CDR1 MNHEY, CDR2 SVGAGI. The CDR3 loop spans 15 amino acids. The CDR3 DNA sequence: TGTGCCAGCAGTTACTCAGGAAGACTCTTCTATGGCTACACCTTC. Translated: CASSYSGRLFYGYTF.

This rearrangement joins TRBV7-8 to TRBJ2-7; no reliable D call. CDR3 length: 14 amino acids. CDR1 SGHVS and CDR2 FQNEAQ come from the germline V gene. V gave up 1 base and J gave up 2 bases, with 9 bases separating them. The CDR3 nucleotides read TGTGCCAGCAGCTTAGGTGGCAACACCTACGAGCAGTACTTC. Its protein product is CASSLGGNTYEQYF.

V usage is TRBV12-3 or TRBV12-4 and J usage is TRBJ2-3; no definite D call. Trimming stripped 6 bases from V and 6 bases from J, with 13 bases between. CDR3 length equals 13 residues. CDR3 sequence reads: CASRPRWVDTQYF. The CDR3 nucleotides are TGTGCCAGCAGACCTCGGTGGGTGGATACGCAGTATTTT.

This clonotype was observed a few times. This chain uses TRBV5-6 with TRBJ2-1, with 8 nucleotides matching TRBD2. The CDR3 covers 14 residues. From germline, CDR1 is SGHDT and CDR2 YYEEEE. The V segment lost 4 bases and the J segment 3 bases; nucleotides outside the gene matches: 3. CDR3 DNA sequence: TGTGCCAGCAGCGTTCTAGCGGGCTACAATGAGCAGTTCTTC. Its translation: CASSVLAGYNEQFF.

The chain combines TRBV10-3 with TRBJ2-7; weak D call: TRBD2 (6 bases). This CDR3 comprises 15 residues. CDR1 is ENHRY and CDR2 is SYGVKD in the germline V gene. Trimming stripped 3 bases from V and 2 bases from J, with 14 bases between. CDR3 residues: CAISEAGRATYEQYF. The CDR3 region has the DNA TGTGCCATCAGTGAAGCGGGCAGGGCAACCTACGAGCAGTACTTC.

The genes are TRBV27 and TRBJ2-5; either TRBD1 or TRBD2 may fit D (6 bases each). The CDR3 covers 15 residues. Germline V gene lookup returns CDR1 MNHEY and CDR2 SMNVEV (reference sequence). V dropped 1 base and J dropped 11 bases, with 20 bases sitting between them. DNA of the CDR3: TGTGCCAGCAGTTTATACGGCGGGACACAGACCAAACAGTACTTC. Translation gives CASSLYGGTQTKQYF.

The chain carries TRBV7-9 and TRBJ2-1, with 7 bases lining up with TRBD2. The V gene's germline CDR1 is SEHNR and CDR2 FQNEAQ (reference sequence). J gave up 8 bases and V 4 bases, and 8 bases lay outside the gene matches. The length of the CDR3 is 14 residues. The CDR3 here is CASSSTSVLDEQFF. CDR3 DNA sequence: TGTGCCAGCAGCTCAACTAGCGTCCTTGATGAGCAGTTCTTC.

This clonotype showed up just a few times. The J gene is TRBJ2-3, the V gene TRBV20-1, with a possible D match to TRBD2 (6 bases). The germline V and J ends were trimmed by 1 base and 3 bases, with 14 bases remaining between them. The CDR3 is made up of 15 amino acids. The V gene's germline CDR1 is DFQATT and CDR2 SNEGSKA (reference sequence). The CDR3 region is CSARVLGRETDTQYF. CDR3 sequence (DNA): TGCAGTGCTAGAGTCCTCGGGAGAGAGACAGATACGCAGTATTTT.

The chain links TRBV5-1 to TRBJ2-2; 8 positions match TRBD1. The trim removed 3 bases at V and 5 bases at J, leaving 6 bases unmatched. This CDR3 has 15 residues. Germline V CDR1 and CDR2: SGHRS, YFSETQ. CDR3 amino acids: CASSYGQGGTGELFF. For the CDR3, the DNA is TGCGCCAGCAGCTATGGACAGGGAGGAACCGGGGAGCTGTTTTTT.

The chain carries TRBV2 and TRBJ1-2; 7 bases fit TRBD1. V lost 7 bases to trimming and J lost 5 bases; unmatched junction nucleotides: 13. Germline-derived CDR1 and CDR2 are SNHLY and FYNNEI. The CDR3 contains 15 residues. The CDR3 protein is CASTPGQAARYGYTF. For the CDR3, the DNA is TGTGCCAGCACCCCAGGACAGGCCGCGAGGTATGGCTACACCTTC. Drawing the rest from reference TRBV2 and TRBJ1-2, the complete variable domain is EPEVTQTPSHQVTQMGQEVILRCVPISNHLYFYWYRQILGQKVEFLVSFYNNEISEKSEIFDDQFSVERPDGSNFTLKIRSTKLEDSAMYFCASTPGQAARYGYTFGSGTRLTVV.

The CDR3 DNA follows: TGTGCCAGCAGCGTAGCTAGAGGCACCCGAGGTGAGCAGTTCTTC. Translation: CASSVARGTRGEQFF. V usage is TRBV9 and J usage is TRBJ2-1; D is undetermined. The CDR3 has 15 residues. Trimming pared 0 bases from V and 9 bases from J, leaving 16 bases between. Germline CDR1 and CDR2: SGDLS and YYNGEE.

This clonotype was seen only a few times. The chain has TRBV10-3 and TRBJ2-7, with D tentatively TRBD2 (5 bases). V lost 1 base and J 4 bases, leaving 11 bases between the germline ends. This CDR3 has 14 residues. CDR1 is ENHRY, CDR2 SYGVKD, per germline. CDR3 sequence: CAISEFPGGYEQYF. The CDR3 coding sequence is TGTGCCATCAGTGAGTTCCCAGGCGGGTACGAGCAGTACTTC.

This clonotype was counted only a few times. This chain joins TRBV5-6 and TRBJ1-1; tentative D call: TRBD1 (5 bases). Trimming cost V 4 bases and J 1 base, with 11 bases left between them. The CDR3 is 14 residues long. Germline V gene lookup returns CDR1 SGHDT and CDR2 YYEEEE. CDR3 nucleotides: TGTGCCAGCAGCGACACCGGGGCGAACACTGAAGCTTTCTTT. Its translation is CASSDTGANTEAFF.

The chain recombines TRBV5-1 with TRBJ2-1; 10 bases match TRBD2. Germline V gene lookup returns CDR1 SGHRS and CDR2 YFSETQ. The CDR3 consists of 21 residues. V lost 3 bases, J lost 1 base, and 19 bases stayed unmatched. The CDR3: CASSSRSPSGLADISYNEQFF. As DNA, the CDR3 is TGCGCCAGCAGCTCCCGCAGCCCAAGTGGACTAGCGGATATTTCCTACAATGAGCAGTTCTTC.

The rearrangement uses TRBV10-3 and TRBJ2-5; 12 bases map to TRBD2. The CDR3 extends over 15 amino acids. After removal of 4 bases from V and 5 bases from J, the junction contained 5 bases not matched to a gene. Germline loops: CDR1 ENHRY, CDR2 SYGVKD. CDR3 DNA sequence: TGTGCCATCAGTGTACTAGCGGGGGGCCCCGAGACCCAGTACTTC. Protein sequence: CAISVLAGGPETQYF.

This rearrangement joins TRBV20-1 to TRBJ2-1; 14 nucleotides agree with TRBD2. Per the germline V gene, CDR1 is DFQATT and CDR2 is SNEGSKA (reference sequence). The CDR3 is made up of 16 amino acids. The V and J ends lost 8 bases and 5 bases, in that order; junction bases with no gene match: 11. The CDR3 DNA reads as TGCAGTAAGGGACTAGCGGGAGTTAGTAAGAACAATGAGCAGTTCTTC. Translated: CSKGLAGVSKNNEQFF.